Sequencing of this T cell receptor (beta chain) was carried out in a study of T cell repertoires in cytomegalovirus infection. Study-wide context: TCR beta signatures that were public indicated CMV infection and matching HLA type.

TCRdb reanalysed the reads using MiXCR and keeps one entry per CDR3 protein. Here the sample spans 200,000 to 250,000 distinct CDR3 sequences, 22% being singletons. The J segment lost 6 bases and the V segment lost 4 bases, leaving 9 bases of the junction unmatched. CDR3 size: 15 residues. This clonotype was observed at least ten times. Its matching antigen is unknown. Study outcomes and limitations: Clonotype analysis showed dominance of the ex vivo response by HLA-C-restricted CMV-specific TCR beta clonotypes. Pooled public TCR beta family frequency picked out CMV carriers with the relevant HLA.

The sample taken for sequencing was CD8+ T cells from PBMCs. This clonotype originated in a human donor in good health (CMV status not recorded). Some clones in this sample may be carry-over from other donors' samples. The V and J genes are TRBV12-3 or TRBV12-4 and TRBJ1-5; 7 bases map to TRBD1. CDR3: CASSWEGAVSQPQHF. The CDR3 DNA sequence: TGTGCCAGCAGTTGGGAGGGGGCTGTAAGTCAGCCCCAGCATTTT.